These 24 T cell receptor beta chains were all obtained from the same sample, sequenced in a study of lung T cells in sarcoidosis with Löfgren's syndrome. TCRdb re-called the reads with MiXCR, one entry per CDR3 protein. Among 15,000 to 20,000 distinct CDR3 sequences listed, less than 25% were seen once. Sequencing was performed on CD4+ T cells from PBMCs. These TCRs come from a human donor with sarcoidosis (Löfgren's syndrome or another form), or a control subject (not recorded which).

This clonotype has ten or more counts. The chain combines TRBV12-3 or TRBV12-4 with TRBJ1-5; D unclear. Trimming left V 1 base short and J 3 bases short, with 4 bases between. The CDR3 extends over 13 amino acids. The CDR3 sequence is CASSLEFNQPQHF. DNA for the CDR3: TGTGCCAGCAGTTTAGAATTCAATCAGCCCCAGCATTTT.

This clonotype was recorded many times. The chain combines TRBV19 with TRBJ1-5; TRBD1 matches 7 bases. In germline, CDR1 is LNHDA, CDR2 SQIVND (reference sequence). The CDR3 totals 17 residues. Germline trimming cut 3 bases from V and 4 bases from J; bases unmatched to any gene: 12. DNA for the CDR3: TGTGCCAGTAGTATTAACAGGGGAGGCTCGGTAAATCAGCCCCAGCATTTT. Translating it yields CASSINRGGSVNQPQHF. The full variable domain, completed using reference TRBV19 and TRBJ1-5, is DGGITQSPKYLFRKEGQNVTLSCEQNLNHDAMYWYRQDPGQGLRLIYYSQIVNDFQKGDIAEGYSVSREKKESFPLTVTSAQKNPTAFYLCASSINRGGSVNQPQHFGDGTRLSIL.

Turning to this clonotype: Mismatch with germline at one junction end may stem from a read error. V usage is TRBV7-9 and J usage is TRBJ2-1, with no clear D. CDR1 and CDR2 (germline): SEHNR, FQNEAQ (reference sequence). This CDR3 is built from 17 residues. CDR3 in amino acids: CASSSPAWAFRYKEQFF. The CDR3 nucleotides read TGTGCCAGCAGCTCCCCCGCATGGGCCTTCCGCTACAAGGAGCAGTTCTTC.

This clonotype qualifies as medium-sized. This chain links TRBV12-3 or TRBV12-4 with TRBJ1-3; D gene unclear. V dropped 6 bases and J dropped 1 base, with 7 bases sitting between them. The CDR3 runs to 13 residues. Here the CDR3 DNA reads TGTGCCAGCAGACTCGGGTCTGGAAACACCATATATTTT. Its protein product is CASRLGSGNTIYF.

Sample share makes this clonotype medium-sized. This sequence joins TRBV15 and TRBJ2-4; D is possibly TRBD1 (6 bases). The CDR3 totals 14 residues. Trimming removed 3 bases at V and 5 bases at J, with 11 bases between. Germline-derived CDR1 and CDR2 are LNHNV and YYDKDF (reference sequence). The CDR3 bases are TGTGCCACCAGCAGGATCGGACAGCAAAACATTCAGTACTTC. This codes for CATSRIGQQNIQYF. The whole variable domain, remainder taken from reference TRBV15 and TRBJ2-4, is DAMVIQNPRYQVTQFGKPVTLSCSQTLNHNVMYWYQQKSSQAPKLLFHYYDKDFNNEADTPDNFQSRRPNTSFCFLDIRSPGLGDTAMYLCATSRIGQQNIQYFGAGTRLSVL.

This clonotype has a single count. This could be a read error, since a much larger clone is one nucleotide away. This chain joins TRBV10-3 and TRBJ2-7; D remains unclear. The CDR3 sequence is 14 residues long. Germline loops: CDR1 ENHRY, CDR2 SYGVKD. Trimming left V 8 bases short and J 2 bases short, with 16 bases between. CDR3 in amino acids: CAIGGASPPYEQYF. DNA of the CDR3: TGTGCCATCGGCGGCGCTTCTCCCCCCTACGAGCAGTACTTC.

This clonotype came up a few times. At one end, the junction sequence differs from germline, possibly due to a read error. V usage is TRBV18 and J usage is TRBJ2-3; 8 nucleotides match TRBD2. Germline assignment: CDR1 KGHSH and CDR2 LQKENI. The CDR3 is 16 amino acids. CDR3 sequence: CASPPPAGGFTDTQYF. The CDR3 nucleotides are TGTGCCAGCCCACCGCCGGCGGGAGGATTCACAGATACGCAGTATTTT.

With respect to this clonotype: At one boundary the junction diverges from the germline segment, which might be a read error. The rearrangement joins TRBV4-1 to TRBJ2-1; 8 bases align to TRBD2. Germline values: CDR1 MGHRA, CDR2 YSYEKL. This CDR3 region has 16 residues. CDR3 amino acids: CASSQDQRLAICEQLF. CDR3 DNA: TGCGCCAGCAGCCAAGATCAGAGACTAGCGATCTGTGAGCAGCTCTTC.

In the case of this clonotype: Its ends do not fully match the called genes, so a read error is possible. The chain has TRBV6-1 and TRBJ1-1; D call uncertain. The CDR3 covers 14 residues. The V gene's germline CDR1 is MNHNS and CDR2 SASEGT. The CDR3 DNA reads TGTGCCAGCCACGTTGAGGGATTGAACACTGAAGCTTTCTTC. This gives the protein CASHVEGLNTEAFF.

This clonotype was detected ten times or more. The chain uses TRBV6-1 and TRBJ2-1; the match to TRBD2 covers 8 bases. The length of the CDR3 is 14 residues. The germline gives CDR1 MNHNS, CDR2 SASEGT. Trimming removed 8 bases from V and 1 base from J; junction bases left unmatched: 4. The CDR3 nucleotides are TGTGCCAGCCGAGCGGGAGCATCCTACAATGAGCAGTTCTTC. Its translation is CASRAGASYNEQFF.

The table lists this clonotype with a few counts. A much larger clone lies one base from this, so it may be a read error. The V call is TRBV7-8, the J call TRBJ2-7; tentative D call: TRBD2 (5 bases). Trimming cost V 6 bases and J 1 base, with 19 bases left between them. The CDR3 has 16 amino acids. Germline CDR1 SGHVS, CDR2 FQNEAQ. The CDR3 DNA sequence: TGTGCCAGCAGTCCTCGGAGGTCGCTCCCTTCCTACGAGCAGTACTTC. Its protein is CASSPRRSLPSYEQYF.

To note about this clonotype: At one of its ends the junction is not consistent with the germline gene, which may arise from a read error. J is TRBJ2-3 and V is TRBV7-2; TRBD1 or TRBD2 may be the D gene (5 bases each). Germline lookup yields CDR1 SGHTA and CDR2 FQGNSA. The length of the CDR3 is 15 residues. DNA of the CDR3: TGTGCCAGCAGCTTACCCGGGGCTAGCACAGATACGCAGTATTTC. It encodes CASSLPGASTDTQYF.

In its sample, this clonotype was seen many times. The rearrangement joins TRBV19 to TRBJ2-1, with D possibly TRBD1 on 5 matching bases. V dropped 5 bases and J dropped 2 bases, with 7 bases sitting between them. This CDR3 comprises 13 residues. The V gene's germline CDR1 is LNHDA and CDR2 SQIVND (reference sequence). DNA of the CDR3: TGTGCCAGTAGTCAGGGTACCTACAATGAGCAGTTCTTC. Translation gives CASSQGTYNEQFF.

Turning to this clonotype: A single base separates this from a much larger clone, so it may be a read error. The chain combines TRBV4-2 with TRBJ1-2; D may be TRBD1 (6 bases). Germline CDR1 and CDR2: LGHNA and YNFKEQ. The CDR3 loop spans 14 amino acids. The CDR3: CASSPQGGDYGYAF. In nucleotides, the CDR3 is TGTGCCAGCAGCCCGCAAGGGGGTGACTATGGCTACGCCTTC.

By proportion, this clonotype is medium-sized (0.01 to 0.1%). V gene TRBV25-1 combines with J gene TRBJ1-1, with 10 nucleotides matching TRBD1. The V segment lost 6 bases and the J segment 4 bases; nucleotides outside the gene matches: 11. The CDR3 runs 16 residues. Germline loops: CDR1 MGHDK, CDR2 SYGVNS. The CDR3 DNA sequence: TGTGCCAGCAGCGGCGCCCCAGGACAGGGGGGCACTGAAGCTTTCTTT. Its protein product is CASSGAPGQGGTEAFF.

Only a few counts were recorded for this clonotype. The J gene is TRBJ2-5, the V gene TRBV3-1; 8 bases agree with TRBD1. Germline CDR1 LGHDT, CDR2 YNNKEL (reference sequence). This CDR3 has 14 residues. V lost 3 bases and J lost 4; bases outside the gene matches: 4. In nucleotides, the CDR3 is TGTGCCAGCAGCCATAGGACAGGGCTAGAGACCCAGTACTTC. This sequence encodes CASSHRTGLETQYF.

By its share, this clonotype is medium-sized. V is TRBV6-2 or TRBV6-3 and J is TRBJ2-7; unclear D gene. This CDR3 has 12 residues. V was shortened by 0 bases and J by 6 bases, with 6 bases between the two germline ends. Germline lookup yields CDR1 MNHEY and CDR2 SVGEGT. CDR3 sequence (DNA): TGTGCCAGCAGTTACTCGATACTCGAGCAGTACTTC. Encoded protein: CASSYSILEQYF.

This clonotype was counted many times. This sequence joins TRBV7-9 and TRBJ2-7; tentative D call: TRBD1 (6 bases). The length of the CDR3 is 15 residues. In germline, CDR1 is SEHNR, CDR2 FQNEAQ (reference sequence). V lost 2 bases and J 2 bases, leaving 13 bases between the germline ends. The DNA of the CDR3 is TGTGCCAGCAGCTTATCCTCCCAGGGGCCCTACGAGCAGTACTTC. Its translation: CASSLSSQGPYEQYF.

This clonotype occurred many times. The gene calls are TRBV7-9 and TRBJ2-3; 8 nucleotides align to TRBD1. V lost 2 bases, J lost 4 bases, and 11 bases stayed unmatched. The CDR3 totals 17 residues. In germline, CDR1 is SEHNR, CDR2 FQNEAQ (reference sequence). The CDR3: CASSLTGIRTGPDTQYF. Written as DNA, the CDR3 is TGTGCCAGCAGCTTAACCGGAATAAGGACAGGGCCAGATACGCAGTATTTT.

This clonotype was counted many times. The rearrangement uses TRBV3-1 and TRBJ1-1, with D possibly matching TRBD1 (5 bases). The CDR3 spans 14 residues. The germline CDR1 and CDR2 sequences are LGHDT and YNNKEL (reference sequence). V was cut by 0 bases and J by 4 bases, with 9 bases left in between. Written as DNA, the CDR3 is TGTGCCAGCAGCCAAGAGTCCGGGACCACTGAAGCTTTCTTT. Encoded protein: CASSQESGTTEAFF.

As regards this clonotype: This may be a read error, as it is one base from a much larger clone. The chain carries TRBV7-2 and TRBJ2-5; D might be TRBD1 (6 bases). CDR1 and CDR2 (germline): SGHTA, FQGNSA. This CDR3 is built from 13 residues. The DNA for the CDR3 is TGTGCCAGCAGCTTAGGACAGGCGGAGACCCAGTGCTTC. As protein: CASSLGQAETQCF.

This clonotype was counted many times. This sequence joins TRBV7-9 and TRBJ1-2; possibly TRBD1 for D (5 bases). The length of the CDR3 is 15 residues. V shed 0 bases and J shed 1 base, with 9 bases lying between them. Germline CDR1 and CDR2: SEHNR and FQNEAQ (reference sequence). As DNA, the CDR3 is TGTGCCAGCAGCTTAGCCCAGGGCCTTAACTATGGCTACACCTTC. Translating gives CASSLAQGLNYGYTF.

This clonotype was seen repeatedly, ten times or more. This chain uses TRBV6-1 with TRBJ2-7, with 8 nucleotides matching TRBD1. V gave up 7 bases and J gave up 2 bases; unmatched junction bases: 13. The CDR3 contains 16 residues. CDR1 MNHNS and CDR2 SASEGT come from the germline V gene. The CDR3 DNA reads as TGTGCCAGCACCCCTAAATCCGGACAGGGACCCTACGAGCAGTACTTC. It specifies CASTPKSGQGPYEQYF.

For this clonotype: An end of the junction differs from the germline gene, which may be a read error. V gene TRBV27 combines with J gene TRBJ2-7, with 8 bases aligning to TRBD1. Germline V lookup: CDR1 MNHEY, CDR2 SMNVEV (reference sequence). This CDR3 is built from 17 residues. The CDR3 loop reads CAGSLSVAGQGTLKQYF. The CDR3 nucleotides read TGTGCCGGCAGTTTATCGGTTGCTGGACAGGGTACCCTCAAGCAGTACTTC.